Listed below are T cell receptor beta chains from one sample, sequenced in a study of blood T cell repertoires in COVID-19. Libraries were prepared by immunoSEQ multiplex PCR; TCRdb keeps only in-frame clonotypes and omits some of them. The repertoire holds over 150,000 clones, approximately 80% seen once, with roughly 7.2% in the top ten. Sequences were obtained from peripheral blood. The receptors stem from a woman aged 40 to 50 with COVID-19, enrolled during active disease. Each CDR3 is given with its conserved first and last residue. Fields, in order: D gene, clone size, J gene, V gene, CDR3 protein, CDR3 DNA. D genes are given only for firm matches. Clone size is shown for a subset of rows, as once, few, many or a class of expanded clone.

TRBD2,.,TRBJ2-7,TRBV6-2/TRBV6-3,CASSSLSGGRGEQYF,TGTGCCAGCAGTTCCCTTAGCGGGGGACGAGGCGAGCAGTACTTC
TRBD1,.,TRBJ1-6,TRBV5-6,CASSPGTGVNSPLHF,TGTGCCAGCAGCCCCGGGACAGGGGTCAATTCACCCCTCCACTTT
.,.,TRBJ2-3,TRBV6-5,CASSHQTSTDTQYF,TGTGCCAGCAGTCACCAGACTAGCACAGATACGCAGTATTTT
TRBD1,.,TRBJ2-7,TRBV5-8,CASSLRDRQYEQYF,TGTGCCAGCAGCTTGCGGGACAGACAATACGAGCAGTACTTC
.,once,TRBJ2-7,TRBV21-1,CASSEDRGSGKGDEQYF,TGTGCCAGCAGCGAAGACAGGGGTAGCGGGAAAGGCGACGAGCAGTACTTC
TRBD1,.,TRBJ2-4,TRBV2,CARRTGGNIQYF,TGTGCCCGACGGACAGGGGGGAACATTCAGTACTTC
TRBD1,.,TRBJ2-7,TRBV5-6,CASSSWDRDYEQYF,TGTGCCAGCAGCTCCTGGGACAGGGACTACGAGCAGTACTTC
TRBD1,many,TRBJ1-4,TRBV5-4,CASSDNRGLNEKLFF,TGTGCCAGCAGCGACAATAGGGGGCTTAATGAAAAACTGTTTTTT
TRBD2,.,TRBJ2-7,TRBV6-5,CASSYGGLAGSYEQYF,TGTGCCAGCAGTTACGGGGGACTAGCCGGCTCCTACGAGCAGTACTTC
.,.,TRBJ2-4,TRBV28,CASSTGGRESIQYF,TGTGCCAGCAGTACCGGGGGGCGGGAGAGCATTCAGTACTTC
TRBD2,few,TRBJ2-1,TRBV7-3,CASSLASGGKNEQFF,TGTGCCAGCAGCTTAGCTAGCGGGGGCAAAAATGAGCAGTTCTTC
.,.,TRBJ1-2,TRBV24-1,CATSDSGVSGYTF,TGTGCCACCAGTGACTCCGGGGTCTCTGGCTACACCTTC
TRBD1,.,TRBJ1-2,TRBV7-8,CASSDYDRDTNYGYTF,TGTGCCAGCAGCGACTATGACAGGGATACTAACTATGGCTACACCTTC
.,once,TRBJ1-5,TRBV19,CASSIQENSNQPQHF,TGTGCCAGTAGTATACAAGAGAATAGCAATCAGCCCCAGCATTTT
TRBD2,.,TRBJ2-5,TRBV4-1,CASSGLGLAGQETQYF,TGCGCCAGCAGCGGTCTTGGGCTAGCGGGGCAAGAGACCCAGTACTTC
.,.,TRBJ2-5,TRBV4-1,CASSQDSAADRRKETQYF,TGCGCCAGCAGCCAAGACTCAGCAGCTGACAGGAGAAAGGAGACCCAGTACTTC
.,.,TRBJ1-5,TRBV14,CASSYRGNQPQHF,TGTGCCAGCAGCTACAGGGGCAATCAGCCCCAGCATTTT
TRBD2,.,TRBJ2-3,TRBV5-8,CASSTWTSGMGADTQYF,TGTGCCAGCAGCACCTGGACTAGCGGGATGGGGGCAGATACGCAGTATTTT
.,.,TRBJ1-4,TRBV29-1,CSVEDPRQPLFF,TGCAGCGTTGAAGATCCTCGACAGCCACTGTTTTTT
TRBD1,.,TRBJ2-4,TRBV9,CASSAGQGEAKNIQYF,TGTGCCAGCAGCGCGGGACAGGGAGAAGCCAAAAACATTCAGTACTTC
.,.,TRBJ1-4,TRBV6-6,CATARGEKLFF,TGTGCCACCGCCCGGGGGGAAAAACTGTTTTTT
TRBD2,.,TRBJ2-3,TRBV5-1,CASSLRSSGATDTQYF,TGCGCCAGCAGCTTGAGGTCTAGCGGGGCCACAGATACGCAGTATTTT
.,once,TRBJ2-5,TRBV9,CASSVGGEQTQYF,TGTGCCAGCAGCGTAGGCGGGGAGCAGACCCAGTACTTC
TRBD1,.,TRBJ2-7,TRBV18,CASSPRGQGRYEQYF,TGTGCCAGCTCACCGCGGGGACAGGGAAGGTACGAGCAGTACTTC
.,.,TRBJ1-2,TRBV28,CASSYLHRSLNYGYTF,TGTGCCAGCAGTTATCTCCACAGGAGTCTTAACTATGGCTACACCTTC
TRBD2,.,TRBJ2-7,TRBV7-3,CASSWAGEGYEQYF,TGTGCCAGCAGCTGGGCGGGAGAAGGTTACGAGCAGTACTTC
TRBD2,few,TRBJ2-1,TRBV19,CASSISGSSYNEQFF,TGTGCCAGTAGTATTAGCGGGAGCTCCTACAATGAGCAGTTCTTC
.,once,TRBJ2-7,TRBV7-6,CASSLRKSSHEQYF,TGTGCCAGCAGCTTGCGAAAATCCTCCCACGAGCAGTACTTC
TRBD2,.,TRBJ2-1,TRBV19,CASSRLAVSYNEQFF,TGTGCCAGTAGCCGACTAGCGGTCTCCTACAATGAGCAGTTCTTC
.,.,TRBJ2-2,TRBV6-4,CASSVDWSTGELFF,TGTGCCAGCAGTGTCGACTGGTCCACCGGGGAGCTGTTTTTT
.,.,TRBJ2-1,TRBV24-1,CATSDLSGNNEQFF,TGTGCCACCAGTGATCTTAGCGGAAACAATGAGCAGTTCTTC
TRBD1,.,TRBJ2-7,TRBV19,CASSTQGGPSEQYF,TGTGCCAGTAGTACACAGGGGGGCCCTTCCGAGCAGTACTTC
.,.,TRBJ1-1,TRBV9,CASSSHRAVNTEAFF,TGTGCCAGCAGCTCCCACAGGGCGGTCAACACTGAAGCTTTCTTT
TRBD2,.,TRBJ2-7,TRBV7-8,CASSPGGLSYEQYF,TGTGCCAGCAGCCCGGGGGGACTCTCCTACGAGCAGTACTTC
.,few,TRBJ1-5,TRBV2,CASSEGGSQGQPQHF,TGTGCCAGCAGTGAAGGGGGCAGTCAGGGGCAGCCCCAGCATTTT
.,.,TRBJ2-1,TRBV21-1,CASSKGQGGYNEQFF,TGTGCCAGCAGCAAAGGACAGGGCGGGTACAATGAGCAGTTCTTC
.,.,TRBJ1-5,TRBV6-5,CASSVGGFNQPQHF,TGTGCCAGCAGCGTCGGGGGGTTTAATCAGCCCCAGCATTTT
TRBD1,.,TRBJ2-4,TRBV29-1,CSVEDWDRVATKNIQYF,TGCAGCGTTGAAGATTGGGACAGGGTTGCCACCAAAAACATTCAGTACTTC
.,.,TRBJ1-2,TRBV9,CASSVEWGRPLYGYTF,TGTGCCAGCAGCGTAGAGTGGGGCAGACCCCTTTATGGCTACACCTTC
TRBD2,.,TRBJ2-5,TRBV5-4,CASSLSMAGGKETQYF,TGTGCCAGCAGCTTGTCTATGGCGGGGGGGAAAGAGACCCAGTACTTC
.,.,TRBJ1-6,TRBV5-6,CASSLEGLDNSPLHF,TGTGCCAGCAGCTTGGAGGGACTCGATAATTCACCCCTCCACTTT
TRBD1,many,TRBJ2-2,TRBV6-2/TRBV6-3,CASSLISDRATGELFF,TGTGCCAGCAGTTTGATTTCCGACAGGGCCACCGGGGAGCTGTTTTTT
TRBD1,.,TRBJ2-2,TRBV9,CASSPSKGASGELFF,TGTGCCAGCAGCCCTTCTAAGGGGGCGAGCGGGGAGCTGTTTTTT
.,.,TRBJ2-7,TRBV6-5,CAINSYEQYF,TGTGCCATTAACAGCTACGAGCAGTACTTC
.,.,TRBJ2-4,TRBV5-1,CASSLGTAKNIQYF,TGCGCCAGCAGCTTGGGAACAGCAAAAAACATTCAGTACTTC
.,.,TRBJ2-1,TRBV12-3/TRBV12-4,CASSLGGANEQFF,TGTGCCAGCAGTTTGGGTGGGGCGAATGAGCAGTTCTTC
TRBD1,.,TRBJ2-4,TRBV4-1,CASSQTGQDIQYF,TGCGCCAGCAGCCAAACCGGACAGGACATTCAGTACTTC